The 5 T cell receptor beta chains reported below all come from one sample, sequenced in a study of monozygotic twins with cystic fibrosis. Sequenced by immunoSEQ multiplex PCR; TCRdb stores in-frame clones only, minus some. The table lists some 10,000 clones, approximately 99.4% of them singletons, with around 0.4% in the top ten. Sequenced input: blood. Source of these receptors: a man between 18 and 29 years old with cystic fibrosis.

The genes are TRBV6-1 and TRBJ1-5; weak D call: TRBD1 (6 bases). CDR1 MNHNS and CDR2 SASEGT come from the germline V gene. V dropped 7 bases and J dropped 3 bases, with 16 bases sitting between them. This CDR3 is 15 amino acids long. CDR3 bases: TGTGCCAGCACAAGGATGGGGGCCTCCAATCAGCCCCAGCATTTT. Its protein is CASTRMGASNQPQHF.

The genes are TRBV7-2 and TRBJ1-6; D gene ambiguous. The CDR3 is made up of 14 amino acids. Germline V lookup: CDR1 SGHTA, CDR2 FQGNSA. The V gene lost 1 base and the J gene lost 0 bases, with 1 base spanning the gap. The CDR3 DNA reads TGTGCCAGCAGCTTAGGCTCCTATAATTCACCCCTCCACTTT. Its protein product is CASSLGSYNSPLHF.

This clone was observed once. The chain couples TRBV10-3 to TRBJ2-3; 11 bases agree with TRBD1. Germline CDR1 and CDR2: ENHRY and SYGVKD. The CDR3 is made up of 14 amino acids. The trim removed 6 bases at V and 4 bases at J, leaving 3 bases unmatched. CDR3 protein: CAIRPGQGADTQYF. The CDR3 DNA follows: TGTGCCATCAGGCCGGGACAGGGGGCAGATACGCAGTATTTT.

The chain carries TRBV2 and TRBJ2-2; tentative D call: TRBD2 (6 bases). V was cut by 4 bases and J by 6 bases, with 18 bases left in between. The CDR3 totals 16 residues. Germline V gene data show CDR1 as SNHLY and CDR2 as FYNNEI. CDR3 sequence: CASSVEGFYSAGELFF. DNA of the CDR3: TGTGCCAGCAGTGTGGAGGGGTTTTATTCGGCCGGGGAGCTGTTTTTT.

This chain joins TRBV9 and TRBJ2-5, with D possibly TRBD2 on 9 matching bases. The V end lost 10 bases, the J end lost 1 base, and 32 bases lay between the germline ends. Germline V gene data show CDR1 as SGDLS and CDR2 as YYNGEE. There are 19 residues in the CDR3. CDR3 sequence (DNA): TGTGCCGGAGGGACAGGCAAACGAGCGCGGGGGGGTTTCCAAGAGACCCAGTACTTC. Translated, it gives CAGGTGKRARGGFQETQYF.